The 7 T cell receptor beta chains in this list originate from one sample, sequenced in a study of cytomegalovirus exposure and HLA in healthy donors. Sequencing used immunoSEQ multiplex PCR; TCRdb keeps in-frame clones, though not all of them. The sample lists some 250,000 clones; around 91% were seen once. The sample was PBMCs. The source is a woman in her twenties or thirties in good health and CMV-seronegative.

CDR3: CASADRGLNYGYTF. CDR3 DNA: TGTGCCAGCGCGGACAGGGGGCTGAACTATGGCTACACCTTC. V is TRBV6-1 and J is TRBJ1-2, with TRBD1 matching 11 bases. The CDR3 totals 14 residues. The V gene's germline CDR1 is MNHNS and CDR2 SASEGT. V lost 8 bases, J lost 2 bases, and 4 bases stayed unmatched.

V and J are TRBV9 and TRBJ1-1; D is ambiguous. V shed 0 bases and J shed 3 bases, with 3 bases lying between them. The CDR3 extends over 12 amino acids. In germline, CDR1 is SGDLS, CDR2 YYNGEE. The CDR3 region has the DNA TGTGCCAGCAGCGTAGCAGACACTGAAGCTTTCTTT. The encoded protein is CASSVADTEAFF.

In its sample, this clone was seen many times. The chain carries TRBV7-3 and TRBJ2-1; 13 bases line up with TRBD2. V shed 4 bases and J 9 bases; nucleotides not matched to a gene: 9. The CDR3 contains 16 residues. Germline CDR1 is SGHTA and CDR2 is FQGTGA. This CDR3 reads CASSSGLAGAVGEQFF. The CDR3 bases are TGTGCCAGCAGCTCCGGACTAGCGGGAGCGGTCGGTGAGCAGTTCTTC.

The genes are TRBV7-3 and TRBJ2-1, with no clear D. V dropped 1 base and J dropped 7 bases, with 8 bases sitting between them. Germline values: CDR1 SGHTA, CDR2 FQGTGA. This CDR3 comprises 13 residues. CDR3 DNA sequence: TGTGCCAGCAGCTTAAATTCGAAGAATGAGCAGTTCTTC. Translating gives CASSLNSKNEQFF. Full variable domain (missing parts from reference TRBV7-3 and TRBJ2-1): GAGVSQTPSNKVTEKGKYVELRCDPISGHTALYWYRQSLGQGPEFLIYFQGTGAADDSGLPNDRFFAVRPEGSVSTLKIQRTERGDSAVYLCASSLNSKNEQFFGPGTRLTVL.

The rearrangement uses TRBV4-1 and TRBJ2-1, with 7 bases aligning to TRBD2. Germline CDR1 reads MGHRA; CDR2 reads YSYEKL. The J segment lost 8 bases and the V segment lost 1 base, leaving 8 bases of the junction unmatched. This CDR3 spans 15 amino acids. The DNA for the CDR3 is TGCGCCAGCAGCCAAGTCCACGCGGGAGCATATGAGCAGTTCTTC. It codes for CASSQVHAGAYEQFF.

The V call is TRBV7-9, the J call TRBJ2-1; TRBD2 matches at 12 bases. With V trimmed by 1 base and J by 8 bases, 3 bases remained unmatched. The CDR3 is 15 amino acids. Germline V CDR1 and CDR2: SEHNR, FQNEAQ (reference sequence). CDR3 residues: CASSLGLAGGDEQFF. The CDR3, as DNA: TGTGCCAGCAGCTTAGGTCTAGCGGGAGGGGATGAGCAGTTCTTC.

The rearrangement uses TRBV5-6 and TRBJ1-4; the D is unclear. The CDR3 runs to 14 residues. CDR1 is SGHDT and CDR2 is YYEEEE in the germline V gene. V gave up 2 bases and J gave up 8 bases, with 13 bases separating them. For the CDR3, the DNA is TGTGCCAGCAGCTTCGGTCAAGTGGGGGAAAAACTGTTTTTT. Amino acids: CASSFGQVGEKLFF.